The T cell receptor beta chain under discussion was sequenced for a study of T cell repertoires in aging, cancer and after chemotherapy. TCR beta rearrangements were amplified from peripheral blood genomic DNA. A mixed TRB-A/B primer pool amplified rearranged TRB by multiplex touch-down PCR. TCRdb reprocessed the multiplex PCR reads with MiXCR, giving one entry per CDR3 protein. This repertoire shows some 2,000 distinct CDR3 sequences, about a fifth found once; its top ten account for roughly 56%. From germline, CDR1 is KGHSH and CDR2 LQKENI. Trimming removed 4 bases from V and 3 bases from J, with 9 bases in between. The CDR3 totals 13 residues.

The chain has TRBV18 and TRBJ2-5; no clear D gene. The sequencing sample was made of blood. The clonotype was recovered from a human donor with a solid tumor. The CDR3 DNA reads as TGTGCCAGCTCACTTGGACGGGAAGAGACCCAGTACTTC. Translated, it gives CASSLGREETQYF.